This entry lists 20 T cell receptor beta chains sequenced from one sample in a study of T cell repertoires in cytomegalovirus infection (dated by TCRdb to about 2019). Sequencing relied on an Illumina HiSeq 1500. TCRdb redid the processing of the public reads, applying fastp at Q25 and MiXCR, and retained in-frame beta chains. When rows share a CDR3 protein, they turn into one entry using the most common DNA and genes. The table for this sample lists about 110,000 distinct CDR3 sequences; approximately 45% of them were counted only once. The leading ten clones occupy roughly 70% of the sample. These TCRs' antigens remain unknown. Read against the paper, the sample's treatment or condition label means: in vitro stimulation with specific CMV peptide epitopes to enrich CMV-specific T cells. The sample was CD8+ T cells from cultured PBMCs, taken from culture after CMV antigen stimulation. These receptors were collected from a human donor in good health (CMV status not recorded). Some clones in this sample may be carry-over from other donors' samples.

This clonotype was detected ten times or more. The CDR3 here is CASSITGQNTGELFF. CDR3 bases: TGTGCCAGCAGCATCACGGGACAAAACACCGGGGAGCTGTTTTTT. This chain connects TRBV7-3 to TRBJ2-2, with D possibly TRBD1 on 6 matching bases. Germline V lookup: CDR1 SGHTA, CDR2 FQGTGA. V was shortened by 5 bases and J by 2 bases, with 12 bases between the two germline ends. The CDR3 consists of 15 residues.

The V gene is TRBV6-5, the J gene TRBJ1-1, with D possibly matching TRBD1 (5 bases). With 10 bases removed from V and 4 bases from J, the gap between germline ends came to 10 bases. The CDR3 loop spans 11 amino acids. The germline CDR1 and CDR2 sequences are MNHEY and SVGAGI. The CDR3 DNA reads as TGTGCCACCCTTGGGGGCACTGAAGCTTTCTTT. Protein: CATLGGTEAFF.

This clonotype came up a few times. The J gene is TRBJ1-6, the V gene TRBV11-1; maybe TRBD1 (5 bases). The V end was cut by 5 bases, the J end by 5 bases, with 10 bases between. Germline CDR1 is SGHAT and CDR2 is FQDESV (reference sequence). The CDR3 spans 14 residues. CDR3 region: CASSPRGNNSPLHF. The CDR3 coding sequence is TGTGCCAGCAGCCCTCGGGGGAATAATTCACCCCTCCACTTT.

The CDR3 is CASSLNPGEYNEQFF. CDR3 sequence (DNA): TGTGCCAGCAGTTTAAATCCCGGGGAATACAATGAGCAGTTCTTC. The J gene is TRBJ2-1, the V gene TRBV28; a possible D gene is TRBD2 (5 bases). Germline-derived CDR1 and CDR2 are MDHEN and SYDVKM. V was clipped by 2 bases and J by 4 bases, with 12 bases between them. CDR3 length: 15 residues.

This clonotype was observed a single time. V is TRBV12-3 or TRBV12-4 and J is TRBJ2-1, with D tentatively TRBD1 (6 bases). The V end lost 3 bases, the J end lost 9 bases, and 12 bases lay between the germline ends. This CDR3 has 13 residues. CDR3 amino acids: CASSFRTEVEQFF. Written as DNA, the CDR3 is TGTGCCAGCAGTTTTCGGACAGAGGTTGAGCAGTTCTTC.

The gene calls are TRBV7-9 and TRBJ1-1, with 8 bases lining up with TRBD1. V lost 2 bases, J lost 0 bases, and 5 bases stayed unmatched. The germline CDR1 and CDR2 sequences are SEHNR and FQNEAQ (reference sequence). The CDR3 is 16 amino acids. As DNA, the CDR3 is TGTGCCAGCAGCTTAACAGACAGGGGAATGAACACTGAAGCTTTCTTT. Its translation: CASSLTDRGMNTEAFF.

The chain carries TRBV12-3 or TRBV12-4 and TRBJ2-1; D unclear. Trimming took off 5 bases at V and 7 bases at J, with 3 bases between the two ends. The CDR3 runs to 10 residues. Here the CDR3 reads CASSDNEQFF. CDR3 bases: TGTGCCAGCAGTGATAATGAGCAGTTCTTC.

This clonotype was observed a few times. The chain links TRBV7-9 to TRBJ2-2, with a possible D match to TRBD2 (6 bases). CDR3 length equals 18 residues. CDR1 and CDR2 (germline): SEHNR, FQNEAQ (reference sequence). The V end was cut by 1 base, the J end by 4 bases, with 19 bases between. The CDR3 DNA is TGTGCCAGCAGCTTAGTGGGCGCTAGCGAGGGAGGCACCGGGGAGCTGTTTTTT. This encodes CASSLVGASEGGTGELFF.

This clonotype has only a few counts. The V call is TRBV3-1, the J call TRBJ2-3; 7 nucleotides agree with TRBD2. CDR1 LGHDT and CDR2 YNNKEL come from the germline V gene (reference sequence). The V segment lost 3 bases and the J segment 2 bases; nucleotides outside the gene matches: 5. This CDR3 is 15 amino acids long. The DNA of the CDR3 is TGTGCCAGCAGCCAGACACTAGCGTTCACAGATACGCAGTATTTT. This encodes CASSQTLAFTDTQYF.

The chain couples TRBV19 to TRBJ1-2; TRBD1 is a possible D gene (5 bases). The CDR3 is 14 amino acids. The germline V gene has CDR1 LNHDA and CDR2 SQIVND (reference sequence). The V and J ends lost 0 bases and 3 bases respectively, with 8 bases between them. The CDR3 DNA is TGTGCCAGTAGTATAGAGGCAGGGTACTATGGCTACACCTTC. Its translation is CASSIEAGYYGYTF.

This clonotype has more than one count but fewer than ten. The V and J genes are TRBV7-6 and TRBJ2-2; 8 bases map to TRBD1. Per the germline V gene, CDR1 is SGHVS and CDR2 is FNYEAQ. J gave up 2 bases and V 4 bases, and 12 bases lay outside the gene matches. The CDR3 extends over 18 amino acids. CDR3: CASSSQRRDRHNTGELFF. As DNA, the CDR3 is TGTGCCAGCAGCTCGCAAAGAAGGGACAGGCATAACACCGGGGAGCTGTTTTTT.

The V call is TRBV28, the J call TRBJ2-5; D not certain. CDR3 size: 13 residues. Per the germline V gene, CDR1 is MDHEN and CDR2 is SYDVKM. Deletions cut 2 bases from V and 1 base from J, with 5 bases between. The CDR3 DNA reads as TGTGCCAGCAGTTTACTCAGCCAAGAGACCCAGTACTTC. Translated, it gives CASSLLSQETQYF.

The gene calls are TRBV27 and TRBJ1-1; D not certain. The CDR3 loop spans 14 amino acids. With 0 bases removed from V and 4 bases from J, the gap between germline ends came to 9 bases. CDR1 MNHEY and CDR2 SMNVEV come from the germline V gene (reference sequence). The CDR3 bases are TGTGCCAGCAGTTTATCGCGGTACGGCACTGAAGCTTTCTTT. It encodes CASSLSRYGTEAFF.

This clonotype occurred many times. The chain carries TRBV6-5 and TRBJ1-2; no definite D call. This CDR3 has 13 amino acids. The germline gives CDR1 MNHEY, CDR2 SVGAGI. Between the trimmed V and J ends, which lost 8 bases and 7 bases, there was a span of 17 bases. CDR3 residues: CASSYGRNGGYTF. The CDR3 nucleotides are TGTGCCAGCTCATACGGGAGAAATGGTGGCTACACCTTC.

The gene calls are TRBV5-1 and TRBJ2-4; D might be TRBD1 or TRBD2, each matching 5 bases. CDR3 size: 15 residues. Germline assignment: CDR1 SGHRS and CDR2 YFSETQ. Trimming shortened V by 0 bases and J by 8 bases, and 15 bases separated the two germline ends. This chain's CDR3 is CASSLGGNMEHIQYF. CDR3 sequence (DNA): TGCGCCAGCAGCTTGGGGGGGAACATGGAGCACATTCAGTACTTC.

This clonotype has just a few counts. The chain links TRBV7-6 to TRBJ2-2; D could derive from TRBD1 or TRBD2 (6 bases each). Per germline, CDR1 SGHVS and CDR2 FNYEAQ. The CDR3 loop spans 17 amino acids. Trimming removed 3 bases from V and 2 bases from J, with 16 bases in between. The CDR3 here is CASSFPGLGGNTGELFF. In nucleotides, the CDR3 is TGTGCCAGCAGCTTCCCAGGGCTCGGGGGCAACACCGGGGAGCTGTTTTTT. Combining the CDR3 with reference TRBV7-6 and TRBJ2-2 gives the whole variable domain GAGVSQSPRYKVTKRGQDVALRCDPISGHVSLYWYRQALGQGPEFLTYFNYEAQQDKSGLPNDRFSAERPEGSISTLTIQRTEQRDSAMYRCASSFPGLGGNTGELFFGEGSRLTVL.

The genes are TRBV12-3 or TRBV12-4 and TRBJ2-2; 7 bases fit TRBD1. The CDR3 loop spans 14 amino acids. The J segment lost 7 bases and the V segment lost 6 bases, leaving 8 bases of the junction unmatched. CDR3 protein: CASRRPTGHGELFF. The DNA of the CDR3 is TGTGCCAGCAGAAGACCGACAGGGCACGGGGAGCTGTTTTTT.

The chain is built from TRBV6-1 and TRBJ1-5; a possible D gene is TRBD1 (6 bases). The CDR3 runs to 14 residues. V gave up 8 bases and J gave up 1 base, with 12 bases separating them. From germline, CDR1 is MNHNS and CDR2 SASEGT. Here the CDR3 reads CASEAGGSNQPQHF. The CDR3 nucleotides are TGTGCCAGCGAGGCCGGGGGCAGCAATCAGCCCCAGCATTTT.

The J gene is TRBJ2-3, the V gene TRBV6-5; D is undetermined. With 6 bases removed from V and 5 bases from J, the gap between germline ends came to 12 bases. Germline values: CDR1 MNHEY, CDR2 SVGAGI. The CDR3 is made up of 13 amino acids. The CDR3 nucleotides are TGTGCCAGCAGCGTCCTTACGGAAGATACGCAGTATTTT. Protein product: CASSVLTEDTQYF.

This chain connects TRBV28 to TRBJ1-2; D is ambiguous. The CDR3 sequence is 17 residues long. The V end was cut by 3 bases, the J end by 4 bases, with 21 bases between. Germline assignment: CDR1 MDHEN and CDR2 SYDVKM. The CDR3 DNA reads TGTGCCAGCAGTTTGACGGCAGGCTACGAGGATAGCTATGGCTACACCTTC. Translated: CASSLTAGYEDSYGYTF.